One sample yielded the 3 T cell receptor beta chains listed below, sequenced in a study of shared clonotypes between healthy human individuals. Sequencing was performed with immunoSEQ multiplex PCR; in TCRdb, only in-frame clones are kept and a portion is missing. The sample holds about 2 million clones, less than 95% seen once. CD45RO negativity and positive selection for CCR7 defined naive CD8 cells, a population that excluded terminally differentiated effector memory CD45RA+ cells. Sequencing was done on a sample of naive CD8+ T cells sorted from blood. All receptors derive from a young man in good health.

V gene TRBV9 combines with J gene TRBJ1-1, with D hard to call. This CDR3 comprises 14 residues. The germline V gene has CDR1 SGDLS and CDR2 YYNGEE. Trimming took off 0 bases at V and 4 bases at J, with 10 bases between the two ends. CDR3 region: CASSVGADVTEAFF. DNA of the CDR3: TGTGCCAGCAGCGTAGGGGCTGATGTCACTGAAGCTTTCTTT.

Comment on this clone: Other DNA sequences in this specimen translate into the identical CDR3. The rearrangement joins TRBV7-8 to TRBJ2-7; unclear D gene. With 0 bases removed from V and 7 bases from J, the gap between germline ends came to 4 bases. The germline V gene has CDR1 SGHVS and CDR2 FQNEAQ. The CDR3 sequence is 11 residues long. CDR3 DNA sequence: TGTGCCAGCAGCTTAGCAGGGGAGCAGTACTTC. It encodes CASSLAGEQYF.

This chain uses TRBV5-1 with TRBJ2-3, with 13 bases aligning to TRBD2. CDR3 length equals 18 residues. CDR1 is SGHRS and CDR2 is YFSETQ in the germline V gene. The trim removed 0 bases at V and 2 bases at J, leaving 6 bases unmatched. The CDR3, as DNA: TGCGCCAGCAGCTTGGAACCAGGACTAGCGGGGGTCACAGATACGCAGTATTTT. Translating it yields CASSLEPGLAGVTDTQYF.